This TCR beta chain was recorded in a study of blood T cell repertoires in COVID-19. For the study at large: Italy, Spain and the United States were the sources of the convalescent and acute COVID-19 samples. Sample material is recorded as cDNA or gDNA derived from T cells, B-cell-depleted T cells, or PBMCs.

Germline values: CDR1 SNHLY, CDR2 FYNNEI. J was trimmed by 6 bases and V by 6 bases; bases with no gene match: 8. This CDR3 has 14 amino acids. Original analysis: From reference gene primer amplification, estimates of nucleated cell counts were derived. Clones were read by immunoSEQ multiplex PCR, and TCRdb kept only the in-frame ones, dropping some. The V and J calls and the clone size are those of that table, but D and trimming were determined from the DNA. Of 200,000 or so clones in the sample, roughly 80% were seen once. The genes are TRBV2 and TRBJ1-5; 7 bases are a match to TRBD1. Sequencing input: peripheral blood. This TCR came from a woman in her thirties or forties with acute or convalescent COVID-19. This CDR3 is CASRGTGEGQPQHF. The DNA of the CDR3 is TGTGCCAGCAGGGGAACAGGGGAAGGTCAGCCCCAGCATTTT.